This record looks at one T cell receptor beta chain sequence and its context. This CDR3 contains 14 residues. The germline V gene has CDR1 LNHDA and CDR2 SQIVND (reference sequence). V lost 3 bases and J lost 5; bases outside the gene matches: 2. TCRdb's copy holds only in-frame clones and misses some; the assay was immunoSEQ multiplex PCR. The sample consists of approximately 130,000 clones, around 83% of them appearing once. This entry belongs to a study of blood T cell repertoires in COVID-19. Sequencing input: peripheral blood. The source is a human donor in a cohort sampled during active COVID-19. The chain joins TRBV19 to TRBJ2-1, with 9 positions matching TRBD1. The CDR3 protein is CASSMGQGNNEQFF. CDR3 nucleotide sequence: TGTGCCAGTAGTATGGGACAGGGTAACAATGAGCAGTTCTTC.